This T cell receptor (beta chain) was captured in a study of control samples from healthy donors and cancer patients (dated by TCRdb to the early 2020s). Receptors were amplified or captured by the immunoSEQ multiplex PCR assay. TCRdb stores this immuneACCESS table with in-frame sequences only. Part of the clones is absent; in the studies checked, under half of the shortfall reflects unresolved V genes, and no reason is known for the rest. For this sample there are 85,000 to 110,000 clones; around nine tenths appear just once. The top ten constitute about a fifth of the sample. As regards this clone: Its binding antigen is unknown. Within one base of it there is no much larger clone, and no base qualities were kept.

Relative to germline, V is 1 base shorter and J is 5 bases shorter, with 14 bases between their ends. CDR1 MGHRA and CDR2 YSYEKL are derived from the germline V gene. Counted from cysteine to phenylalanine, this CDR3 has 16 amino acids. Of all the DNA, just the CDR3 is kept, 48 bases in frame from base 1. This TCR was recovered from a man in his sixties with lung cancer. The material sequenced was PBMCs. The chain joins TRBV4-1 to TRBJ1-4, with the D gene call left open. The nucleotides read TGCGCCAGCAGCCAAGTTCGTCGCACACTGAATGAAAAACTGTTTTTT. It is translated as CASSQVRRTLNEKLFF.